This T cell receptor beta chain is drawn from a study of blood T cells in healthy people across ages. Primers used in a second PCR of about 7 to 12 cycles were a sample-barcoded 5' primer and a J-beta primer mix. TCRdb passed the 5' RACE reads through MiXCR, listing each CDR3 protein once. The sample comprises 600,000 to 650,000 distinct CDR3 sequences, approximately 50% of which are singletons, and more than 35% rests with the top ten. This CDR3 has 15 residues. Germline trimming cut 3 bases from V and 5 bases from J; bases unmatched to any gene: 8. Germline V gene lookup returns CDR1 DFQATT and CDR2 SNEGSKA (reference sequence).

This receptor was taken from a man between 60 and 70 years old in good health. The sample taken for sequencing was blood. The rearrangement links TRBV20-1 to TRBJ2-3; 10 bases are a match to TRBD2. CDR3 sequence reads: CSASPSGGVGDTQYF. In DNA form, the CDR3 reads TGCAGTGCTAGCCCAAGCGGGGGGGTGGGAGATACGCAGTATTTT.